This passage covers 22 T cell receptor beta chains from one sample sequenced in a study of T cells in Graves' hyperthyroidism and ophthalmopathy. RNA transcripts served as the template for amplifying TCR beta CDR3 regions. TCR CDR3 underwent first-round RT-PCR with the HTBI primer set. MiXCR was run by TCRdb on the multiplex PCR reads, yielding one entry per CDR3 protein. The table has around 450,000 distinct CDR3 sequences, 15% to 19% seen once. Sequenced material: blood. All receptors come from a woman under 30 with Graves' hyperthyroidism.

In its sample, this clonotype was seen many times. The rearrangement links TRBV7-3 to TRBJ2-5; 8 bases are a match to TRBD2. The J segment lost 5 bases and the V segment lost 5 bases, leaving 10 bases of the junction unmatched. The CDR3 length is 15 residues. Germline V gene lookup returns CDR1 SGHTA and CDR2 FQGTGA. For the CDR3, the DNA is TGTGCCAGCAGCAGGAGCGGGGGCCGCGGGGAGACCCAGTACTTC. Its protein is CASSRSGGRGETQYF. Full variable domain (rest looked up from reference TRBV7-3 and TRBJ2-5): GAGVSQTPSNKVTEKGKYVELRCDPISGHTALYWYRQSLGQGPEFLIYFQGTGAADDSGLPNDRFFAVRPEGSVSTLKIQRTERGDSAVYLCASSRSGGRGETQYFGPGTRLLVL.

The chain has TRBV5-1 and TRBJ2-7, with D perhaps matching TRBD2 (6 bases). V gave up 3 bases and J gave up 5 bases, with 12 bases separating them. Germline assignment: CDR1 SGHRS and CDR2 YFSETQ. The CDR3 length is 13 residues. The CDR3 DNA is TGCGCCAGCAGCTCTGGGACTTTCGACGAGCAGTACTTC. This codes for CASSSGTFDEQYF.

The chain links TRBV9 to TRBJ2-7; possible D gene TRBD1, 6 bases. Germline V gives CDR1 SGDLS, CDR2 YYNGEE. The CDR3 is 14 amino acids. Trimming shortened V by 0 bases and J by 3 bases, and 10 bases separated the two germline ends. Written as DNA, the CDR3 is TGTGCCAGCAGCGTAGGAGGCAGGGGCTACGAGCAGTACTTC. Protein product: CASSVGGRGYEQYF. The full variable domain, completed using reference TRBV9 and TRBJ2-7, is DSGVTQTPKHLITATGQRVTLRCSPRSGDLSVYWYQQSLDQGLQFLIQYYNGEERAKGNILERFSAQQFPDLHSELNLSSLELGDSALYFCASSVGGRGYEQYFGPGTRLTVT.

There are many counts of this clonotype. This sequence joins TRBV6-1 and TRBJ2-3; TRBD2 matches at 8 bases. Germline V CDR1 and CDR2: MNHNS, SASEGT. The CDR3 contains 18 residues. V shed 4 bases and J 0 bases; nucleotides not matched to a gene: 12. The chain's CDR3 is CASSVGGGRSISTDTQYF. The CDR3 nucleotides read TGTGCCAGCAGTGTCGGCGGGGGGCGATCCATTAGCACAGATACGCAGTATTTT.

V and J are TRBV5-1 and TRBJ1-2; a weak D match, TRBD1 (5 bases). The CDR3 consists of 13 residues. Germline V gene lookup returns CDR1 SGHRS and CDR2 YFSETQ. V lost 2 bases and J 8 bases, leaving 13 bases between the germline ends. The CDR3 region is CASSFGQGDGYTF. The CDR3 nucleotides read TGCGCCAGCAGCTTTGGGCAGGGTGACGGCTACACCTTC.

The V and J genes are TRBV2 and TRBJ1-1; D is ambiguous. The CDR3 extends over 15 amino acids. Per the germline V gene, CDR1 is SNHLY and CDR2 is FYNNEI. The V end lost 6 bases, the J end lost 4 bases, and 18 bases lay between the germline ends. The CDR3 here is CASSGKSFLGTEAFF. Here the CDR3 DNA reads TGTGCCAGCAGCGGTAAATCCTTTTTGGGCACTGAAGCTTTCTTT.

About this clonotype itself: This may arise from a read error, as a much more abundant clone is one base away. J is TRBJ1-1 and V is TRBV2; no clear D. The length of the CDR3 is 14 residues. CDR1 is SNHLY and CDR2 is FYNNEI in the germline V gene. CDR3 region: CVRSNKGTNTEAFF. CDR3 bases: TGTGTCAGGTCGAACAAGGGAACGAACACTGAAGCTTTCTTT.

This clonotype came up a few times. The J gene is TRBJ2-1, the V gene TRBV27, with D possibly TRBD1 on 6 matching bases. V gave up 7 bases and J gave up 0 bases, with 13 bases separating them. Germline V gene data show CDR1 as MNHEY and CDR2 as SMNVEV (reference sequence). The CDR3 spans 15 residues. CDR3 DNA: TGTGCCAGCAAGGACAGACCCCTCTCCTACAATGAGCAGTTCTTC. It is translated as CASKDRPLSYNEQFF.

This clonotype came up a few times. This sequence joins TRBV6-2 or TRBV6-3 and TRBJ1-1; perhaps TRBD1 as D (6 bases). The V gene lost 11 bases and the J gene lost 6 bases, with 16 bases spanning the gap. CDR1 and CDR2 from the germline V gene are MNHEY and SVGEGT. The CDR3 runs 12 residues. The CDR3 DNA reads as TGTGCCTTGGCAGGGGAAATTCCTGAAGCTTTCTTT. Protein: CALAGEIPEAFF.

This clonotype was seen many times. The rearrangement links TRBV6-1 to TRBJ2-7; 7 nucleotides agree with TRBD1. CDR3 length equals 13 residues. The germline V gene encodes CDR1 MNHNS and CDR2 SASEGT. Trimming removed 6 bases from V and 5 bases from J; junction bases left unmatched: 7. Here the CDR3 DNA reads TGTGCCAGCAGCCAATACAGGGGCGACGAGCAGTACTTC. Translated: CASSQYRGDEQYF.

This clonotype was counted many times. The chain is built from TRBV6-1 and TRBJ2-5; 10 bases map to TRBD1. The germline V gene encodes CDR1 MNHNS and CDR2 SASEGT. This CDR3 comprises 15 residues. With V trimmed by 3 bases and J by 5 bases, 6 bases remained unmatched. CDR3 coding DNA: TGTGCCAGCAGTGAGCTAAGGACAGGGGGGGAGACCCAGTACTTC. It specifies CASSELRTGGETQYF.

The chain links TRBV28 to TRBJ2-3, with 12 bases lining up with TRBD1. CDR1 and CDR2 (germline): MDHEN, SYDVKM. This CDR3 is built from 18 residues. V lost 2 bases, J lost 4 bases, and 10 bases stayed unmatched. CDR3: CASSLAGTGGAGADTQYF. CDR3 bases: TGTGCCAGCAGTTTAGCTGGGACAGGGGGCGCGGGGGCAGATACGCAGTATTTT.

Ten or more counts support this clonotype. The chain recombines TRBV11-2 with TRBJ2-7, with TRBD2 identical over 9 bases. CDR3 length: 18 amino acids. J gave up 1 base and V 1 base, and 11 bases lay outside the gene matches. Germline V gene data show CDR1 as SGHAT and CDR2 as FQNNGV. The CDR3 protein is CASSLVGSGSGFSYEQYF. CDR3 DNA: TGTGCCAGCAGCTTAGTTGGTAGCGGGAGCGGGTTTTCCTACGAGCAGTACTTC.

The genes are TRBV28 and TRBJ2-7; tentative D call: TRBD2 (6 bases). Germline V gives CDR1 MDHEN, CDR2 SYDVKM. The CDR3 has 15 residues. Deletions cut 3 bases from V and 3 bases from J, with 15 bases between. The CDR3 DNA reads as TGTGCCAGCAGTTTCCCGGGACTCTTTAGCTACGAGCAGTACTTC. It is translated as CASSFPGLFSYEQYF. Full variable domain (remainder filled in from reference TRBV28 and TRBJ2-7): DVKVTQSSRYLVKRTGEKVFLECVQDMDHENMFWYRQDPGLGLRLIYFSYDVKMKEKGDIPEGYSVSREKKERFSLILESASTNQTSMYLCASSFPGLFSYEQYFGPGTRLTVT.

This clonotype showed up just a few times. This may stem from a read error, because a much larger clone lies one nucleotide away. The chain employs TRBV6-1 and TRBJ1-1, with D possibly being TRBD1 (6 bases). Trimming left V 8 bases short and J 4 bases short, with 23 bases between. Germline assignment: CDR1 MNHNS and CDR2 SASEGT. The CDR3 contains 16 residues. The CDR3 nucleotides read TGTGCCAGCGGAAGTCAGGCGACAGGCCAGAGCACTGAAGCTTTCTTT. The encoded protein is CASGSQATGQSTEAFF.

This clonotype was found many times. The V gene is TRBV18, the J gene TRBJ2-7; D is ambiguous. V shed 3 bases and J shed 6 bases, with 18 bases lying between them. In germline, CDR1 is KGHSH, CDR2 LQKENI. This CDR3 contains 15 residues. The CDR3, as DNA: TGTGCCAGCTCACCCCCTCCCCCTGCAGGCCGCGAGCAGTACTTC. Protein sequence: CASSPPPPAGREQYF.

This clonotype was counted a single time. This chain links TRBV3-1 with TRBJ2-7; no definite D call. The germline V gene encodes CDR1 LGHDT and CDR2 YNNKEL (reference sequence). V shed 4 bases and J shed 5 bases, with 12 bases lying between them. CDR3 size: 13 residues. In nucleotides, the CDR3 is TGTGCCAGCAGCCCCTCGTATCGCAACGAGCAGTACTTC. Its protein product is CASSPSYRNEQYF.

This clonotype was detected ten times or more. This CDR3 is CASSLPDRAYEQYF. The CDR3 bases are TGTGCCAGCAGTTTACCCGACAGAGCTTACGAGCAGTACTTC. The chain combines TRBV12-3 or TRBV12-4 with TRBJ2-7, with a weak D call TRBD1 (5 bases). The CDR3 is 14 amino acids. Trimming removed 2 bases from V and 4 bases from J, with 12 bases in between.

The V gene is TRBV28, the J gene TRBJ2-5; 14 bases line up with TRBD2. The V gene end was trimmed by 2 bases and the J gene end by 2 bases; junction bases not matched to a gene: 10. CDR1 is MDHEN and CDR2 is SYDVKM in the germline V gene. This CDR3 spans 19 amino acids. CDR3 in amino acids: CASSLHRLAGGPKQETQYF. As DNA, the CDR3 is TGTGCCAGCAGTTTACACCGACTAGCGGGAGGGCCTAAACAAGAGACCCAGTACTTC.

This clonotype was seen a few times. This chain links TRBV29-1 with TRBJ2-3; D is undetermined. The germline V and J ends were trimmed by 0 bases and 2 bases, with 9 bases remaining between them. This CDR3 has 14 residues. Per the germline V gene, CDR1 is SQVTM and CDR2 is ANQGSEA. CDR3 coding DNA: TGCAGCGTTGAAGATGGGCTACTCACAGATACGCAGTATTTT. Amino acid sequence: CSVEDGLLTDTQYF.

Only a few counts were recorded for this clonotype. The rearrangement links TRBV29-1 to TRBJ1-2; tentatively, D is TRBD1 (6 bases). The CDR3 runs 17 residues. Trimming left V 6 bases short and J 7 bases short, with 30 bases between. Germline V gene data show CDR1 as SQVTM and CDR2 as ANQGSEA. Here the CDR3 DNA reads TGCAGCGTCCGCCCCCCCGCACTACAGGGCCCCTCCTCTGGCTACACCTTC. This encodes CSVRPPALQGPSSGYTF.

The chain uses TRBV6-1 and TRBJ2-7, with 9 bases lining up with TRBD1. V lost 6 bases and J lost 4; bases outside the gene matches: 10. CDR3 length: 15 amino acids. CDR1 is MNHNS and CDR2 is SASEGT in the germline V gene. CDR3 protein: CASSLGTGLTYEQYF. The CDR3 DNA is TGTGCCAGCAGCCTCGGGACAGGGCTCACTTACGAGCAGTACTTC.